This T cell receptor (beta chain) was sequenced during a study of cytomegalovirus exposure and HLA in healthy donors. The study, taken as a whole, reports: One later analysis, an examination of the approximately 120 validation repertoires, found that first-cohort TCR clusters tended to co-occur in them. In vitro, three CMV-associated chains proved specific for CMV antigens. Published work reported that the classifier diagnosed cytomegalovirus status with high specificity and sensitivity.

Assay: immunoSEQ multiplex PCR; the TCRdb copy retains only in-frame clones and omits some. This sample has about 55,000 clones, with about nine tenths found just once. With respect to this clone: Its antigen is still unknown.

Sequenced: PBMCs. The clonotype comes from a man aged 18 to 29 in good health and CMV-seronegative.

CDR3 nucleotide sequence: TGTGCCAGTTATGGGCCAGGGTTCAATGAAAAACTGTTTTTT. As protein: CASYGPGFNEKLFF. The chain links TRBV19 to TRBJ1-4; a weak D match, TRBD1 (5 bases). The CDR3 covers 14 residues. In germline, CDR1 is LNHDA, CDR2 SQIVND (reference sequence). V was shortened by 8 bases and J by 5 bases, with 15 bases between the two germline ends.